This entry concerns a single T cell receptor beta chain. The antigen remains undetermined. Deletions cut 0 bases from V and 0 bases from J, with 16 bases between. The CDR3 spans 18 residues. Germline-derived CDR1 and CDR2 are SGHDT and YYEEEE. The data derive from a study of a mutant IDH1 vaccine in newly diagnosed glioma. Study overall: Vaccination followed radiotherapy alone by 4-6 weeks, or accompanied temozolomide cycles.

Assay used: immunoSEQ multiplex PCR; TCRdb lists only in-frame clones, some missing. Of 25,000 or so clones listed, roughly three quarters are singletons. Specified time point: week 5, during vaccination. The study gave 300 ug of mutant IDH1 20-mer peptide per vaccine dose, with topical imiquimod. This sample comprised PBMCs, obtained from a glioma patient whose treatment included an IDH1 peptide vaccine. The clonotype originates from a man in his forties with glioma. Some clones in this sample may be carry-over from other donors' samples. The chain combines TRBV5-6 with TRBJ1-5; D is unresolved. CDR3 amino acids: CASSLAGEGWGSNQPQHF. DNA of the CDR3: TGTGCCAGCAGCTTGGCCGGGGAAGGGTGGGGTAGCAATCAGCCCCAGCATTTT.